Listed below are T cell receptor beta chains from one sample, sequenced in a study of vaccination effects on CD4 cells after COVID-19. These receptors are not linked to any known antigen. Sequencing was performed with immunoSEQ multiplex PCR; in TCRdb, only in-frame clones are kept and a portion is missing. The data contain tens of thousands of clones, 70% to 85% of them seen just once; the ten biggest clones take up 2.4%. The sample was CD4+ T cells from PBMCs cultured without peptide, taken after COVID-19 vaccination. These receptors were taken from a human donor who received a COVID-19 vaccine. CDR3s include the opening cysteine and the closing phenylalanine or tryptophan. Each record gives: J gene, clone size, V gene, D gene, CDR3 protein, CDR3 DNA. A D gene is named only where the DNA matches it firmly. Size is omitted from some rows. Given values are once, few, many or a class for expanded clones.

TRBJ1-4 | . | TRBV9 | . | CASSVTGREKLFF | TGTGCCAGCAGCGTTACAGGGAGAGAGAAACTGTTTTTT
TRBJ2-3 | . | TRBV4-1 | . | CASSLKWADTQYF | TGCGCCAGCAGCCTGAAATGGGCAGATACGCAGTATTTT
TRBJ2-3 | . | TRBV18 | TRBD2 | CASSSGLAGGTDTQYF | TGTGCCAGCTCATCGGGACTAGCGGGGGGCACAGATACGCAGTATTTT
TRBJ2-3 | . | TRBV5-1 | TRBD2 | CASSYLAGGNTDTQYF | TGCGCCAGCAGCTATCTAGCGGGGGGTAACACAGATACGCAGTATTTT
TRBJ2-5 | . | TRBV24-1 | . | CATSDYQETQYF | TGTGCCACCAGTGACTACCAAGAGACCCAGTACTTC
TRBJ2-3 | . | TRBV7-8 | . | CASSITLQAKSSTDTQYF | TGTGCCAGCAGCATTACACTACAGGCGAAATCTAGCACAGATACGCAGTATTTT
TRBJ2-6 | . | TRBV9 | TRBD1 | CASSLRGWTGVSGANVLTF | TGTGCCAGCAGCCTCAGGGGGTGGACAGGGGTTTCTGGGGCCAACGTCCTGACTTTC
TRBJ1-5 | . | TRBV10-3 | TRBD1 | CAISPGQGFEPQHF | TGTGCCATCAGTCCGGGACAGGGTTTTGAGCCCCAGCATTTT
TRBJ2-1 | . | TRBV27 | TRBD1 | CASSLFRGQEQFF | TGTGCCAGCAGTTTATTTAGGGGGCAGGAGCAGTTCTTC
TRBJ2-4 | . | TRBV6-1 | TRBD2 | CASSEALGLANF | TGTGCCAGCAGTGAAGCTTTGGGACTAGCGAACTTC
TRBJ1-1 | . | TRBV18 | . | CASSPLTQEHTEAFF | TGTGCCAGCTCACCACTAACACAAGAACACACTGAAGCTTTCTTT
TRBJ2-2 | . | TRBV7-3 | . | CASSFSVTGELFF | TGTGCCAGCAGCTTCTCGGTAACCGGGGAGCTGTTTTTT
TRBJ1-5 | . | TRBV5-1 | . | CASRENPNSNQPQHF | TGCGCCAGCAGGGAGAATCCTAATAGCAATCAGCCCCAGCATTTT
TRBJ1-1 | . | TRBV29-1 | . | CSVLSVVTEAFF | TGCAGCGTTCTTTCCGTAGTCACTGAAGCTTTCTTT
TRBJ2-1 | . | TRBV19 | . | CASRVQPEYNEQFF | TGTGCCAGTAGGGTGCAACCAGAATACAATGAGCAGTTCTTC
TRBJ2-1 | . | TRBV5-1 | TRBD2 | CASSTGTSGGPFF | TGCGCCAGCAGCACGGGGACTAGCGGGGGGCCGTTCTTC
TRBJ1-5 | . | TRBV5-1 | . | CASSLALGQQPQHF | TGCGCCAGCAGCTTGGCCTTAGGGCAGCAGCCCCAGCATTTT
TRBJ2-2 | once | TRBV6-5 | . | CASSQNHRPTGELFF | TGTGCCAGCAGCCAAAATCATAGGCCCACCGGGGAGCTGTTTTTT
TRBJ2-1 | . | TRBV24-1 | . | CAASSRGWGNEQFF | TGTGCCGCTTCCTCTCGGGGGTGGGGCAATGAGCAGTTCTTC
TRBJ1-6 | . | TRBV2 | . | CASRGQTHNSPLHF | TGTGCCAGCAGAGGACAGACCCATAATTCACCCCTCCACTTT
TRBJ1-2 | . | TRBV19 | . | CASSIAQTYGYTF | TGTGCCAGTAGTATCGCACAGACCTATGGCTACACCTTC
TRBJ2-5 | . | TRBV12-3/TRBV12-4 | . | CASSFKETQYF | TGTGCCAGCAGTTTTAAAGAGACCCAGTACTTC
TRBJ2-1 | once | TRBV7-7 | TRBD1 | CASSPQGAVYNEQFF | TGTGCCAGCAGCCCCCAGGGGGCCGTATACAATGAGCAGTTCTTC
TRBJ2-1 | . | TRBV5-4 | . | CASSKAKQTGNEQFF | TGTGCCAGCAGCAAAGCGAAACAAACAGGGAATGAGCAGTTCTTC
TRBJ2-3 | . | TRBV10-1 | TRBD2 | CASNGGATDTQYF | TGCGCCAGCAACGGGGGGGCCACAGATACGCAGTATTTT
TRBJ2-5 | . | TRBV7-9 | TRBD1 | CASSLGTGGETQYF | TGTGCCAGCAGCTTAGGGACAGGCGGAGAGACCCAGTACTTC
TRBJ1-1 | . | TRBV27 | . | CASVAASFEAFF | TGTGCCAGCGTCGCTGCTAGTTTTGAAGCTTTCTTT
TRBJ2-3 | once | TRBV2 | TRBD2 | CASSLSGGASDTQYF | TGTGCCAGCAGCCTTAGCGGGGGGGCTTCAGATACGCAGTATTTT
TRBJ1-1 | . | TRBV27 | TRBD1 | CASSSIRQGAGETEAFF | TGTGCCAGCAGTTCCATCCGACAGGGGGCCGGAGAAACTGAAGCTTTCTTT
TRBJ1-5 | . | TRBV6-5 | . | CASSYGDQPQHF | TGTGCCAGCAGTTACGGGGATCAGCCCCAGCATTTT
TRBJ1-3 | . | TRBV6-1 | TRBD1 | CASSDRTGFYSGNTIYF | TGTGCCAGCAGTGACCGGACAGGGTTCTACTCTGGAAACACCATATATTTT
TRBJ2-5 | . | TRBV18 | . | CASSPWAGRETQYF | TGTGCCAGCTCACCATGGGCAGGACGGGAGACCCAGTACTTC
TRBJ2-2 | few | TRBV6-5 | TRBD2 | CASSSPRGTNTGELFF | TGTGCCAGCAGTTCTCCGCGGGGGACGAACACCGGGGAGCTGTTTTTT
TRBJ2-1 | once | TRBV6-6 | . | CASGPTVSSYNEQFF | TGTGCCAGCGGTCCGACCGTGAGCTCCTACAATGAGCAGTTCTTC
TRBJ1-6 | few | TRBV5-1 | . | CASSLFGEADSPLHF | TGCGCCAGCAGCTTGTTTGGGGAGGCAGACTCACCCCTCCACTTT
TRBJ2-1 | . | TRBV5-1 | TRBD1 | CASSDNGQVYNEQFF | TGCGCCAGCAGCGACAACGGACAGGTATACAATGAGCAGTTCTTC
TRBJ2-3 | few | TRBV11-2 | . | CASSLDRASTDTQYF | TGTGCCAGCAGCTTAGATCGGGCTAGCACAGATACGCAGTATTTT
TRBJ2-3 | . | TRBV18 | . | CASSPGNGGLDTQYF | TGTGCCAGCTCACCAGGGAATGGGGGCTTAGATACGCAGTATTTT
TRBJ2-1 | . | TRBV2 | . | CASILDGNNEQFF | TGTGCCAGCATATTAGACGGTAACAATGAGCAGTTCTTC
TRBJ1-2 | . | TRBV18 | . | CASSPSDGVIYGYTF | TGTGCCAGCTCACCTTCGGACGGGGTAATCTATGGCTACACCTTC
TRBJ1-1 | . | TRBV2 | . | CASSEIGVGAFF | TGTGCCAGCAGTGAAATCGGGGTAGGAGCTTTCTTT
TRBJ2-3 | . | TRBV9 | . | CASSVASGSSSTDTQYF | TGTGCCAGCAGCGTAGCTTCGGGATCCTCTAGCACAGATACGCAGTATTTT